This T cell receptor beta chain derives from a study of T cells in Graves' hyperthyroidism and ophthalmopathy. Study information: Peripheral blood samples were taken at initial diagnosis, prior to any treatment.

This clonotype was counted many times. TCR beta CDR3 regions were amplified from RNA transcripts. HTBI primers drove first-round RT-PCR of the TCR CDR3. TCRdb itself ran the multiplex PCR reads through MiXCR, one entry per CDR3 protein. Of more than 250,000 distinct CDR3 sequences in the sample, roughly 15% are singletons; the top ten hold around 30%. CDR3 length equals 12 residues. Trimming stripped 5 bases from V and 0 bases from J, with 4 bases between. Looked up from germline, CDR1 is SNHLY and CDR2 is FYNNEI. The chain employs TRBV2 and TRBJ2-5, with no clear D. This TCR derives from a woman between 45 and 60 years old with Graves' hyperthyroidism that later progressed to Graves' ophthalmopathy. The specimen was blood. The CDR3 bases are TGTGCCAGCAGTTTGTACCAAGAGACCCAGTACTTC. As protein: CASSLYQETQYF.